This TCR beta chain derives from a study of cytomegalovirus exposure and HLA in healthy donors listed by TCRdb under 2017. In terms of the full investigation: An earlier analysis of about 530 of the donors reported roughly 300 Gb of sequence data and approximately 120 million unique TCR beta sequences obtained from about 180 million T cells. Roughly 300 gigabases of sequencing data and approximately 85 million unique TCR sequences were included in an early release covering several hundred HLA-typed donors. The genetic ancestry cluster associated with self-reported Caucasian donors included roughly 84% of the 350 to 500 genotyped donors. The aim of the study was to test whether cataloging public T cell receptors could identify signatures of past pathogen exposure. The T cell repertoires of around 730 subjects were profiled by immunosequencing and related to cytomegalovirus serostatus. Besides the first cohort of 500 to 700 subjects, a separate validation cohort made up of roughly 120 different subjects was used. High-throughput TCR immunosequencing, statistical association of individual TCRs with disease status, and machine learning were combined to predict cytomegalovirus infection status. In a later analysis, previously published TCR beta repertoires from 666 donors were re-analyzed and high-resolution HLA genotyping was added so that TCR occurrence patterns could be studied. In the later analysis, no new phenotypic data were used to find candidate immune exposures; instead, reliance was placed on TCR beta sequences and their occurrence across donors. An earlier analysis of fewer than 750 of the donors used high-throughput TCR beta sequencing to judge whether each TCR beta V gene segment behaved as functional or pseudogenic. Donor age, sex, ethnicity and CMV serostatus were compiled alongside the repertoire data. A later genetic analysis took genome-wide SNP genotypes for about 65% of the roughly 670 donors and used that subset as a discovery cohort. Every discovery cohort repertoire had been produced on one sequencing platform. HLA typing covered class I and class II loci at four-digit resolution. Typing coverage differed by locus: A, B, C, DRB1 and DQB1 were typed in about 620-630 donors, DQA1 in 500 to 550, DPA1 in some 570, and DPB1 in around 490. Because of strong linkage in the cohort, roughly five DR-DQ haplotypes were treated as single units for association and clustering. Among several hundred genotyped donors of the cohort, an average of around 250,000 unique TCR beta nucleotide sequences was sequenced per donor, of which about 18% were non-productive.

Study-level results and caveats: A later analysis found that TCR association rates varied across HLA loci, with DRB1 alleles showing the most associated TCRs and HLA-C alleles the fewest. According to the authors, the approach could potentially be generalized to other disease states and immunological phenotypes. The sequencing pipeline was judged likely to have produced a cluster of highly shared sequence variants as a technical artifact. This cohort had only TCR beta chains sequenced, and the lack of alpha or paired-chain data limited which features could be detected. A later analysis found that most CMV-associated TCR beta chains appeared HLA-restricted, with HLA associations seemingly driven largely by CMV exposure. A later genetic analysis reported fewer N-insertions in productive TCRs among donors in an Asian-associated ancestry cluster than the approximately 670-donor mean. HLA typing was unavailable for some donors at each locus, so association tests used only the typed subset. In vitro tests confirmed that a few of the cytomegalovirus-associated TCR beta chains recognize cytomegalovirus antigens. A total of 164 TCR beta chains were listed by the study as associated with cytomegalovirus. Compared with equally common non-associated chains, HLA-associated TCR beta chains in a later analysis were more clonally expanded and had lower generation probabilities. Strong co-occurrence of HLA alleles, especially DR and DQ, made assigning TCR associations to individual alleles difficult. A later analysis reported that several top co-occurrence clusters appeared linked to parvovirus B19, influenza, CMV and Epstein-Barr virus. Some IMGT-functional V segments, including TRBV6-2 and TRBV6-3, could not be told apart with the 87-base-pair reads, so those segments were excluded. In a later genetic analysis, a missense DCLRE1C variant was associated with V-gene and J-gene trimming of TCR beta chains, and the association was replicated in an independent cohort. While some public TCRs were present in many individuals, most TCR sequences turned up only very rarely across donors. In both the original and validation cohorts, the classifier was reported to diagnose cytomegalovirus status with high specificity and sensitivity. A further reported finding was that TCR beta sequences accurately predicted the HLA-A and HLA-B alleles for most subjects in the first cohort. CMV serostatus was the only immune exposure information available for the cohort. Because counts were too low, roughly 17 rarely observed V segments, including chromosome 9 orphons, were left out of the earlier analysis of over 550 of the donors. An earlier analysis of approximately 600 of the donors showed that most TCR beta V segments appeared in productive rearrangements either about 87% or about 30% of the time, which broadly matched IMGT annotations. Linkage disequilibrium might explain the correlated functional status among segregating V segments, but an unknown experimental factor could not be ruled out. A later analysis associated 17,000 or so TCR beta sequences with specific HLA alleles at a false discovery rate of 0.05. Sequencing depth was assumed to be roughly uniform across donors in the presence/absence analyses, though that assumption may not hold.

The cohort consisted of 650 to 700 healthy bone marrow donors. At the time of sampling, all cohort members were nominally healthy, though unrecorded immune exposures were likely present. The donor tested CMV seropositive and was one of the 289 seropositive cohort members. A peripheral blood sample was provided by each donor, and peripheral blood mononuclear cells were used for TCR beta sequencing. Genomic DNA extraction from the blood cell samples was performed with the Qiagen DNeasy Blood Extraction Kit. Libraries were constructed by the immunoSEQ multiplex PCR assay. The multiplex PCR relied on a mix of 60 forward primers for TCR Vbeta segments and 13 reverse primers for TCR Jbeta segments. A multiplex PCR assay on genomic DNA amplified the CDR3 region of rearranged TCR beta genes. The Illumina HiSeq System was used to sequence the amplified TCR beta libraries as 87-base-pair reads. The original methods were these. A later analysis counted tens of millions of unique TCR beta chains across the 650 to 700 repertoires, and some 12 million of these chains were shared by at least two donors. A nearest-neighbor algorithm error-corrected the raw reads and collapsed the reads into unique sequences, merging closely related sequences to remove PCR and sequencing errors. Alignment of CDR3 sequences to IMGT reference sequences was used to assign V, D and J gene segments. For a sequence to be retained, at least a six-nucleotide match to both a V gene segment and a J gene segment was required. Rearrangements were called productive when the CDR3 lacked stop codons and stayed in frame with V and J; all others were non-productive. Following IMGT convention, CDR3 was defined as the stretch from the second conserved V-encoded cysteine up to the conserved J-encoded phenylalanine. The earlier analysis of about 610 of the donors excluded sequences that lacked an unambiguous match to a single V gene segment. In an earlier analysis of some 590 of the donors, a V segment was called functional when productive rearrangements were above 56.7%, and segregating when the standard deviation between donors exceeded 5%. A statistical classification framework was built to diagnose cytomegalovirus status from the catalog of TCR beta chain sequences. In a later analysis, TCR nucleotide sequences were compared against IMGT/GENE-DB human TR gene sequences so that V and J genes could be assigned. In a later analysis, CDR3 sequences and most-parsimonious VDJ recombination scenarios were assigned using the TCRdist pipeline. In a later analysis, each TCR beta chain was defined by its CDR3 amino acid sequence together with its V-gene family, and reads lacking a unique V-gene family were excluded. As a way to deal with suspected cross-contamination and a sequencing artifact, a later analysis dropped approximately 590 nucleotide sequences that were highly shared and had low generation probability. In a later analysis, a clonal expansion index for each public chain was calculated from normalized within-repertoire ranks of inferred template counts. Generation probabilities in a later analysis came from a VDJ recombination model fitted to out-of-frame rearrangements, and those results were checked against IGoR. In a later analysis, hypergeometric tests were used to score TCR-TCR, TCR-HLA and TCR-CMV co-occurrence, with a repertoire-size bias correction applied to TCR pairs. A later analysis estimated false discovery rates by permuting HLA or CMV assignments 20 times. In a later analysis, co-occurring TCRs were grouped using DBSCAN, and TCRdist sequence similarity was added for clustering within HLA-allele-positive subsets. Repertoires with fewer than 30,000 or more than 120,000 public chains, plus five repertoires with anomalous nucleotide sharing, were excluded from co-occurrence clustering. The table comes from immuneACCESS by way of TCRdb, which keeps in-frame sequences with V and J called. Part of the clones is missing from these tables; in studies checked, under half for an unresolved V gene and the rest for unknown reasons. That table is the source of V, J and clone size, and D and trimming were worked out from the DNA. The sample table records about 120,000 clones; roughly 80% of these occur just once. The ten largest clones add up to about 5% of the sample.

Details on this clone: Its antigen remains undetermined. One base away there is no much larger clone; base qualities are not given.

Trimming removed 6 bases from V and 4 bases from J, leaving 12 bases between the germline ends. The CDR1 and CDR2 encoded by the germline V gene (reference sequence) are LNHDA and SQIVND. The CDR3 contains 13 residues, cysteine and phenylalanine counted. The retained sequence is limited to the CDR3, 39 bases, with the frame set at the first base. The TCR sequence derives from a woman in her twenties or thirties in good health and CMV-seropositive. The sequence joins TRBV19 to TRBJ1-1, with a weak D call of TRBD1 (6 bases match). Sequencing was done on a sample of PBMCs. The nucleotides read TGTGCCAGTAGAATCAGGGGTCCCACTGAAGCTTTCTTT. Its amino acids are CASRIRGPTEAFF.